This TCR beta chain was sequenced for a study of blood T cell repertoires in COVID-19. About the study: The United States, Italy and Spain supplied acute and convalescent COVID-19 samples. Nucleic acid was either cDNA or gDNA, and it came from T cells, B-cell-depleted T cells, or PBMCs.

Authors' methods: How many nucleated cells were present was estimated from reference gene primer amplification. Repertoires were generated with immunoSEQ multiplex PCR, while TCRdb's copy carries only in-frame clones and drops some. V and J calls and clone size are copied from that table; D and trimming were computed from the DNA. Here the sample spans roughly 50,000 clones, approximately 88% being singletons. Germline V gene lookup returns CDR1 MNHEY and CDR2 SVGAGI. Trimming took 2 bases from V and 3 from J, leaving 16 bases between them. The CDR3 runs 16 residues. The receptor was derived from a human donor in a cohort sampled during active COVID-19. This chain joins TRBV6-5 and TRBJ1-2; no firm D call. The sample comprised peripheral blood. CDR3 DNA: TGTGCCAGCAGTTACAGTTCTAGGTTGAGTTACTATGGCTACACCTTC. Translated, it gives CASSYSSRLSYYGYTF.